This passage covers 14 T cell receptor beta chains from one sample sequenced in a study of blood T cell repertoires in COVID-19. Data came from immunoSEQ multiplex PCR; TCRdb stores just in-frame clones and leaves some out. The sample carries roughly 250,000 clones, 88% recorded once. Sequencing input: peripheral blood. These TCRs come from a middle-aged woman who had recovered from COVID-19.

The rearrangement uses TRBV9 and TRBJ1-1; D might be TRBD1 (6 bases). Deletions cut 4 bases from V and 5 bases from J, with 21 bases between. The germline CDR1 and CDR2 sequences are SGDLS and YYNGEE. This CDR3 has 16 residues. As DNA, the CDR3 is TGTGCCAGCAGCCCAACGGTGAGGGGGGGTTGGACTGAAGCTTTCTTT. Its protein product is CASSPTVRGGWTEAFF.

This chain joins TRBV18 and TRBJ1-1; D is unclear. V was trimmed by 5 bases and J by 2 bases, leaving 9 bases between them. Germline CDR1 reads KGHSH; CDR2 reads LQKENI. The length of the CDR3 is 13 residues. In DNA form, the CDR3 reads TGTGCCAGCTCAGGGCAGAGAAACACTGAAGCTTTCTTT. Its translation: CASSGQRNTEAFF.

The J gene is TRBJ2-5, the V gene TRBV6-5, with 10 bases identical to TRBD2. CDR1 is MNHEY, CDR2 SVGAGI, per germline. This CDR3 region has 15 residues. After removal of 2 bases from V and 2 bases from J, the junction contained 2 bases not matched to a gene. DNA of the CDR3: TGTGCCAGCAGTTACCGGACTAGCGGACAAGAGACCCAGTACTTC. This gives the protein CASSYRTSGQETQYF.

The chain combines TRBV7-2 with TRBJ1-5; D is uncertain. V lost 5 bases and J lost 3, with 11 bases in between. CDR1 SGHTA and CDR2 FQGNSA come from the germline V gene. The CDR3 runs 14 residues. CDR3 sequence: CASSTGRNNQPQHF. The CDR3 nucleotides are TGTGCCAGCAGCACCGGCAGGAACAATCAGCCCCAGCATTTT.

The rearrangement joins TRBV29-1 to TRBJ2-6; tentative D call: TRBD1 (5 bases). Germline loops: CDR1 SQVTM, CDR2 ANQGSEA. This CDR3 is 16 amino acids long. CDR3: CRPTPTLGRGANVLTF. CDR3 nucleotide sequence: TGCAGACCCACACCCACACTGGGGCGAGGGGCCAACGTCCTGACTTTC. Using reference TRBV29-1 and TRBJ2-6 for the parts outside the CDR3, the full variable domain is SAVISQKPSRDICQRGTSLTIQCQVDSQVTMMFWYRQQPGQSLTLIATANQGSEATYESGFVIDKFPISRPNLTFSTLTVSNMSPEDSSIYLCRPTPTLGRGANVLTFGAGSRLTVL.

The V and J genes are TRBV2 and TRBJ1-5; D remains ambiguous. This CDR3 region has 16 residues. The germline V gene encodes CDR1 SNHLY and CDR2 FYNNEI. The V end was cut by 5 bases, the J end by 2 bases, with 16 bases between. The CDR3 sequence: CASSPRAGSGNQPQHF. CDR3 in DNA: TGTGCCAGCAGTCCCCGGGCGGGATCGGGCAATCAGCCCCAGCATTTT. Filled out from reference TRBV2 and TRBJ1-5, the complete variable domain reads EPEVTQTPSHQVTQMGQEVILRCVPISNHLYFYWYRQILGQKVEFLVSFYNNEISEKSEIFDDQFSVERPDGSNFTLKIRSTKLEDSAMYFCASSPRAGSGNQPQHFGDGTRLSIL.

This clone was seen just once. This chain links TRBV20-1 with TRBJ1-4, with D hard to call. Trimming pared 3 bases from V and 6 bases from J, leaving 11 bases between. CDR3 size: 13 residues. Germline V gene data show CDR1 as DFQATT and CDR2 as SNEGSKA (reference sequence). CDR3 DNA sequence: TGCAGTGCTAGTCCCGTGGGAGATGAAAAACTGTTTTTT. It translates to CSASPVGDEKLFF.

This chain joins TRBV12-3 or TRBV12-4 and TRBJ2-5; D may be TRBD2 (6 bases). Trimming removed 5 bases from V and 5 bases from J, with 12 bases in between. CDR3 length equals 13 residues. CDR3: CASSLAGRETQYF. In DNA form, the CDR3 reads TGTGCCAGCAGTCTGGCGGGACGGGAGACCCAGTACTTC.

J is TRBJ2-3 and V is TRBV9; TRBD2 aligns across 14 bases. The CDR3 covers 16 residues. Germline CDR1 reads SGDLS; CDR2 reads YYNGEE. V was clipped by 0 bases and J by 6 bases; unmatched bases: 3. The CDR3 spells CASSVGGLAGVDTQYF. The CDR3 DNA sequence: TGTGCCAGCAGCGTAGGGGGACTAGCGGGAGTTGATACGCAGTATTTT.

This clone was detected only a few times. The chain links TRBV7-9 to TRBJ1-4; D is unresolved. The CDR3 sequence is 12 residues long. V lost 3 bases to trimming and J lost 8 bases, with 7 bases between them. Germline lookup yields CDR1 SEHNR and CDR2 FQNEAQ (reference sequence). The CDR3 nucleotides read TGTGCCAGCAGCTTGGCAGCGGAAAAACTGTTTTTT. The encoded protein is CASSLAAEKLFF.

This chain connects TRBV15 to TRBJ2-1, with D possibly TRBD2 on 5 matching bases. The CDR3 is 14 amino acids. The germline gives CDR1 LNHNV, CDR2 YYDKDF (reference sequence). V lost 3 bases and J lost 8, with 14 bases in between. CDR3 nucleotide sequence: TGTGCCACCAGCAGGGGTACTAGTTTCGATGAGCAGTTCTTC. Translated, it gives CATSRGTSFDEQFF.

The chain carries TRBV7-9 and TRBJ1-2; D is possibly TRBD1 (6 bases). CDR3 length: 17 residues. The ends were cut back, 2 bases at V and 7 bases at J, with 23 bases in the middle. Germline V lookup: CDR1 SEHNR, CDR2 FQNEAQ (reference sequence). The CDR3 spells CASSLLEWGHATGGYTF. CDR3 in DNA: TGTGCCAGCAGCTTACTGGAGTGGGGACACGCTACTGGTGGCTACACCTTC. The full variable domain, rest sourced from reference TRBV7-9 and TRBJ1-2, is DTGVSQNPRHKITKRGQNVTFRCDPISEHNRLYWYRQTLGQGPEFLTYFQNEAQLEKSRLLSDRFSAERPKGSFSTLEIQRTEQGDSAMYLCASSLLEWGHATGGYTFGSGTRLTVV.

The genes are TRBV6-5 and TRBJ2-1; 9 nucleotides match TRBD2. V lost 6 bases, J lost 10 bases, and 13 bases stayed unmatched. The germline V gene encodes CDR1 MNHEY and CDR2 SVGAGI. CDR3 size: 15 residues. CDR3 DNA sequence: TGTGCCAGCAGGGTAGGGACTAGCAGCAGAGGCGAGCAGTTCTTC. It codes for CASRVGTSSRGEQFF.

This clone was seen only a few times. V and J are TRBV5-1 and TRBJ1-4, with 10 bases lining up with TRBD1. The CDR3 length is 15 residues. CDR1 is SGHRS and CDR2 is YFSETQ in the germline V gene. The ends lost 0 bases at V and 7 bases at J; junction bases unmatched: 3. The DNA of the CDR3 is TGCGCCAGCAGCTTGGCGGACAGGGGGTCTGAAAAACTGTTTTTT. Translated, it gives CASSLADRGSEKLFF. Supplemented by reference TRBV5-1 and TRBJ1-4, the full variable domain reads KAGVTQTPRYLIKTRGQQVTLSCSPISGHRSVSWYQQTPGQGLQFLFEYFSETQRNKGNFPGRFSGRQFSNSRSEMNVSTLELGDSALYLCASSLADRGSEKLFFGSGTQLSVL.